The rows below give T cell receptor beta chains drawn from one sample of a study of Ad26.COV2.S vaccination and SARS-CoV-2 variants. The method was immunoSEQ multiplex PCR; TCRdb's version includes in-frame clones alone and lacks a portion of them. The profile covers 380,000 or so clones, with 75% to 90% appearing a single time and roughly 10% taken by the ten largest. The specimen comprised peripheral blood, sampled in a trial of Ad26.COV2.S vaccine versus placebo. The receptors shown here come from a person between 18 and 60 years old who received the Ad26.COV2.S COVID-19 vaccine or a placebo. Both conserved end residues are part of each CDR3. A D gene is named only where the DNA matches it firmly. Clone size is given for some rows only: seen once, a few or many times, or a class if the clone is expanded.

CAISKNDAWVAEAFF TGTGCCATCAGCAAAAACGACGCCTGGGTCGCTGAAGCTTTCTTT TRBJ1-1 TRBV10-3 . .
CASSLAGVSGNTIYF TGTGCCAGCAGCTTAGCAGGGGTCTCTGGAAACACCATATATTTT TRBJ1-3 TRBV11-2 . .
CASSDRNTEAFF TGTGCCAGTAGCGACAGGAACACTGAAGCTTTCTTT TRBJ1-1 TRBV19 . .
CASSLGGPGNEQYF TGTGCCAGCAGTTTGGGCGGGCCGGGGAACGAGCAGTACTTC TRBJ2-7 TRBV27 . .
CAWSENRGTEAFF TGTGCCTGGAGCGAGAACAGGGGGACTGAAGCTTTCTTT TRBJ1-1 TRBV30 many TRBD1
CASSAGQGGSTDTQYF TGTGCCAGCAGCGCTGGACAGGGGGGCAGTACAGATACGCAGTATTTT TRBJ2-3 TRBV7-9 . TRBD1
CASSPSGGMNTEAFF TGTGCCAGCAGCCCGAGTGGGGGTATGAACACTGAAGCTTTCTTT TRBJ1-1 TRBV5-4 . .
CASRLVGYGYTF TGTGCAAGTCGCTTAGTCGGCTATGGCTACACCTTC TRBJ1-2 TRBV12-2 . .
CSVEPFSSYNEQFF TGCAGCGTTGAGCCTTTCAGCTCCTACAATGAGCAGTTCTTC TRBJ2-1 TRBV29-1 . .
CASSDRGFGGYTF TGTGCCAGCAGCGATCGGGGTTTCGGGGGCTACACCTTC TRBJ1-2 TRBV7-2 . .
CASSQGFYEQYF TGTGCCAGCAGTCAGGGTTTCTACGAGCAGTACTTC TRBJ2-7 TRBV28 . .
CASSLRGGYSPLHF TGTGCCAGCAGTTTAAGGGGGGGGTACTCACCCCTCCACTTT TRBJ1-6 TRBV27 . .
CASSQEPGRMDTEAFF TGCGCCAGCAGCCAAGAGCCAGGACGGATGGACACTGAAGCTTTCTTT TRBJ1-1 TRBV4-1 . .
CASRGAPYNEQFF TGTGCCAGCAGGGGGGCTCCTTACAATGAGCAGTTCTTC TRBJ2-1 TRBV7-9 . .
CASSQRQGATNEKLFF TGCGCCAGCAGCCAACGCCAGGGGGCAACTAATGAAAAACTGTTTTTT TRBJ1-4 TRBV4-1 once TRBD1
CASSFTGQMNTEAFF TGCGCCAGCAGCTTTACGGGACAGATGAACACTGAAGCTTTCTTT TRBJ1-1 TRBV5-1 . TRBD1
CASSPPRLAGGLATQYF TGTGCCAGCTCACCTCCTAGACTAGCGGGGGGTCTCGCCACGCAGTATTTT TRBJ2-3 TRBV18 . TRBD2
CASSLESASGRGGQYF TGTGCCAGCAGCTTAGAATCGGCTAGCGGACGGGGGGGGCAGTACTTC TRBJ2-7 TRBV7-8 . TRBD2
CASSLTGGDQPQHF TGTGCCAGCTCGCTGACAGGGGGGGATCAGCCCCAGCATTTT TRBJ1-5 TRBV18 many TRBD1
CASSLDQIGTVNTEAFF TGTGCCAGCAGCTTAGATCAGATCGGGACAGTGAACACTGAAGCTTTCTTT TRBJ1-1 TRBV11-2 . TRBD1
CAISEGTSGPGELFF TGTGCCATCAGTGAGGGGACTAGTGGCCCCGGGGAGCTGTTTTTT TRBJ2-2 TRBV10-3 . TRBD2
CASSERQSSYNEQFF TGTGCCAGCAGTGAACGACAGAGCTCCTACAATGAGCAGTTCTTC TRBJ2-1 TRBV27 . .
CASSTQGTFSNQPQHF TGTGCCAGCAGTACACAGGGGACTTTTAGCAATCAGCCCCAGCATTTT TRBJ1-5 TRBV2 . TRBD1
CASNPQGADQPQHF TGTGCCAGCAACCCACAGGGGGCGGATCAGCCCCAGCATTTT TRBJ1-5 TRBV6-5 once TRBD1
CASSFGLTTEAFF TGTGCCAGCAGTTTCGGGCTGACGACTGAAGCTTTCTTT TRBJ1-1 TRBV28 few .
CASSLGQVYEQYF TGTGCCAGCAGTTTGGGGCAGGTCTACGAGCAGTACTTC TRBJ2-7 TRBV12-3/TRBV12-4 . .
CASSTRGGFTDTQYF TGTGCCAGCTCCACAAGGGGGGGTTTCACAGATACGCAGTATTTT TRBJ2-3 TRBV28 . .
CASANQGAGGNTIYF TGTGCCAGCGCCAACCAGGGGGCAGGGGGAAACACCATATATTTT TRBJ1-3 TRBV7-2 . TRBD1
CASSEEGWQPQHF TGTGCCAGCAGTGAAGAAGGCTGGCAGCCCCAGCATTTT TRBJ1-5 TRBV6-1 . .